The T cell receptor beta chain under discussion was sequenced for a study of read filtering for tumor transcriptome and immune sequencing. Study-level results: Correlation between methods rose after single-read clonotypes were removed.

From around 440 ng of RNA, a library with molecular barcoded alpha/delta and beta/gamma adaptors was made. One entry per CDR3 protein results from TCRdb running MiXCR on the reads. The sample shows tens of thousands of distinct CDR3 sequences, 20% to 25% of them seen only once. V was clipped by 6 bases and J by 3 bases, with 5 bases between them. Germline loops: CDR1 MDHEN, CDR2 SYDVKM. The CDR3 runs 12 residues. This clonotype was counted many times. Its specificity is unknown. Every patient had bone marrow sampled while the disease was active. The sequence was collected from a donor at least 40 years old with multiple myeloma. The V call is TRBV28, the J call TRBJ2-2; D is undetermined. The sequenced material came from a population of CD138-negative cells sorted from bone marrow. The CDR3 sequence: CASSQYTGELFF. The DNA for the CDR3 is TGTGCCAGCAGCCAGTACACCGGGGAGCTGTTTTTT.